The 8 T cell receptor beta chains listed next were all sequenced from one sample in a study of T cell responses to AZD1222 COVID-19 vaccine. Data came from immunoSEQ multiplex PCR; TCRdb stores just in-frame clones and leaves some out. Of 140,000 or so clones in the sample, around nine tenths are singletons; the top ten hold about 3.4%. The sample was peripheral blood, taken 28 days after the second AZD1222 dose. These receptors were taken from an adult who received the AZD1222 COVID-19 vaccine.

CDR3 in amino acids: CASSYSRGGYGYTF. For the CDR3, the DNA is TGTGCCAGCAGTTACTCAAGGGGGGGTTATGGCTACACCTTC. The chain recombines TRBV6-5 with TRBJ1-2; D may be TRBD1 (6 bases). The germline V and J ends were trimmed by 0 bases and 5 bases, with 10 bases remaining between them. CDR1 and CDR2 from the germline V gene are MNHEY and SVGAGI. This CDR3 has 14 residues.

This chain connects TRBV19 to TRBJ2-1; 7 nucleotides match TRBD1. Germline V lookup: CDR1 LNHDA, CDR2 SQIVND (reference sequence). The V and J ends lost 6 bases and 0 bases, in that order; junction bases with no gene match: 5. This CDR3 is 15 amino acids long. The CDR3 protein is CASRATGSSYNEQFF. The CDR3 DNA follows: TGTGCCAGTAGAGCGACAGGGAGCTCCTACAATGAGCAGTTCTTC.

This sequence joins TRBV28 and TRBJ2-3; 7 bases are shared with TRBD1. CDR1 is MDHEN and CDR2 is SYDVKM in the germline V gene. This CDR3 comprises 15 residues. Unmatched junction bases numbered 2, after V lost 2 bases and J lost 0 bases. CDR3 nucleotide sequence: TGTGCCAGCAGTTTAGGGGGACAGAGCACAGATACGCAGTATTTT. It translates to CASSLGGQSTDTQYF.

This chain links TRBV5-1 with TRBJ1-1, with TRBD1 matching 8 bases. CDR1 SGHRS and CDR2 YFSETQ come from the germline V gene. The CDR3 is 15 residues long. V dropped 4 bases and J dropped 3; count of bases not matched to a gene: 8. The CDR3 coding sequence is TGCGCCAGCAGCCTAACGACAGGGGTGGACACTGAAGCTTTCTTT. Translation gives CASSLTTGVDTEAFF.

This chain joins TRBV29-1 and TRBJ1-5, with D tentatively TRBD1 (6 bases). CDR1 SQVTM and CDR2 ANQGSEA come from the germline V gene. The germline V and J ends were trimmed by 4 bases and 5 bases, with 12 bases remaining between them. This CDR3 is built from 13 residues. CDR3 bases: TGCAGCGTTGCGCCGGGGGGCGATCAGCCCCAGCATTTT. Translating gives CSVAPGGDQPQHF.

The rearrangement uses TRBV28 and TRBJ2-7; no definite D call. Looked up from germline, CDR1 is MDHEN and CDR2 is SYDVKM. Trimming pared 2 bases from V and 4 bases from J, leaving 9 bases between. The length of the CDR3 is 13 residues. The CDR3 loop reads CASSLAGKYEQYF. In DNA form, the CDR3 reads TGTGCCAGCAGTTTAGCTGGGAAATACGAGCAGTACTTC.

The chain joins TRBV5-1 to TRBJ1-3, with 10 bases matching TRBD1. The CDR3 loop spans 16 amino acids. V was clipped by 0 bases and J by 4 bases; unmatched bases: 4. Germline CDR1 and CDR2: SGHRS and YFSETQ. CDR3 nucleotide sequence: TGCGCCAGCAGCTTGGTGGGGACAGGGGTCGGAAACACCATATATTTT. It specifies CASSLVGTGVGNTIYF.

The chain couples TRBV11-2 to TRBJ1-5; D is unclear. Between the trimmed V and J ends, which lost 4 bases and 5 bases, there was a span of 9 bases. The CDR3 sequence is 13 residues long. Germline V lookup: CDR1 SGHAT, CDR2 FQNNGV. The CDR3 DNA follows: TGTGCCAGCAGCTCGACCGGATATCAGCCCCAGCATTTT. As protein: CASSSTGYQPQHF.